This entry features one T cell receptor beta chain sequence. Its specificity is unknown. The entry originates in a study of human versus mouse CDR3 diversity and MHC coevolution. Looking at the study overall: Samples had between roughly 0.6 x 10^7 and 1.8 x 10^7 valid reads.

Study results and caveats: Humans had the largest estimated TCR beta repertoire, about 1.5 million clonotypes.

Libraries were prepared by immunoSEQ multiplex PCR; TCRdb keeps only in-frame clonotypes and omits some of them. The table lists tens of thousands of clones, around 94% of them singletons. Germline CDR1 reads LNHNV; CDR2 reads YYDKDF (reference sequence). This CDR3 comprises 14 residues. The V gene end was trimmed by 3 bases and the J gene end by 5 bases; junction bases not matched to a gene: 0. Sorting isolated naive CD4 T cells lacking CD45RO and expressing CD62L. Sequenced sample: naive CD4+ T cells from blood. Subset of the sample: CD45RO-negative CD62L-positive naive CD4 T cells. The source is a person between 60 and 70 years old in good health. The J gene is TRBJ1-6, the V gene TRBV15; TRBD1 agrees at 8 bases. The CDR3 region is CATSRTGDNSPLHF. CDR3 nucleotide sequence: TGTGCCACCAGCAGGACAGGGGATAATTCACCCCTCCACTTT.